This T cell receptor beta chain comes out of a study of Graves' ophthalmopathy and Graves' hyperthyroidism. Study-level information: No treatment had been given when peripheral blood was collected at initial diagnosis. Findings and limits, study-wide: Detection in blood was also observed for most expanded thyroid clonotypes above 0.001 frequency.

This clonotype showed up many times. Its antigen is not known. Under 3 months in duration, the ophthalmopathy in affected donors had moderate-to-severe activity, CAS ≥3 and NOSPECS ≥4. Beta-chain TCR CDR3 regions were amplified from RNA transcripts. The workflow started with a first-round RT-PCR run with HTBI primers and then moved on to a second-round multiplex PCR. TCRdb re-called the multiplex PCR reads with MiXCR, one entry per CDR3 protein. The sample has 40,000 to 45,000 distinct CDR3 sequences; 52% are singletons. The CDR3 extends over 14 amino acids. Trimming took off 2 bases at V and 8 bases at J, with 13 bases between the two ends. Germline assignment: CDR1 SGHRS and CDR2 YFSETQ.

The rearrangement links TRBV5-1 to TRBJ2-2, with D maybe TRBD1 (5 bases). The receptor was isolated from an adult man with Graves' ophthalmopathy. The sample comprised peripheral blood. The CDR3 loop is CASSFGRAGGELFF. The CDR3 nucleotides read TGCGCCAGCAGCTTCGGCAGGGCCGGAGGGGAGCTGTTTTTT. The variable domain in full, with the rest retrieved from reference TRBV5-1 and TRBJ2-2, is KAGVTQTPRYLIKTRGQQVTLSCSPISGHRSVSWYQQTPGQGLQFLFEYFSETQRNKGNFPGRFSGRQFSNSRSEMNVSTLELGDSALYLCASSFGRAGGELFFGEGSRLTVL.